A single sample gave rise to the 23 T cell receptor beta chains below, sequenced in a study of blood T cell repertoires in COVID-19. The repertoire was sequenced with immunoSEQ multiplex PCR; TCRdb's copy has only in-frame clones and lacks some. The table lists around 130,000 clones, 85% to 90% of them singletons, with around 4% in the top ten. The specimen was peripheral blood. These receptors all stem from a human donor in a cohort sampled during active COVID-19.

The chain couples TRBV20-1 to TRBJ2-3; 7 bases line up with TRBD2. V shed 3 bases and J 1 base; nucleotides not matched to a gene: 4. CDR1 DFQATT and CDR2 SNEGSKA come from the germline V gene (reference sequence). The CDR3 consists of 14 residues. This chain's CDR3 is CSASFLAGTDTQYF. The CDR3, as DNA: TGCAGTGCTAGTTTTCTAGCGGGCACAGATACGCAGTATTTT.

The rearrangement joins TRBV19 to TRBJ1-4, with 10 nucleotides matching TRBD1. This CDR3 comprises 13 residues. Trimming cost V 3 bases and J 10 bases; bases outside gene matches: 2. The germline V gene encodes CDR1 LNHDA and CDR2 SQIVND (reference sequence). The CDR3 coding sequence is TGTGCCAGTAGTATGGACAGGGGGGGAAAACTGTTTTTT. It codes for CASSMDRGGKLFF.

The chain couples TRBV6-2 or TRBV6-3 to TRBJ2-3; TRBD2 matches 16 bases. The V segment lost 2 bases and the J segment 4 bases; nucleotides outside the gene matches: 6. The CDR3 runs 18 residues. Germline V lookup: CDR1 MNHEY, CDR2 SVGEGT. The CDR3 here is CASSYAGTSGGAADTQYF. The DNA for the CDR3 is TGTGCCAGCAGTTACGCCGGGACTAGCGGGGGGGCCGCAGATACGCAGTATTTT.

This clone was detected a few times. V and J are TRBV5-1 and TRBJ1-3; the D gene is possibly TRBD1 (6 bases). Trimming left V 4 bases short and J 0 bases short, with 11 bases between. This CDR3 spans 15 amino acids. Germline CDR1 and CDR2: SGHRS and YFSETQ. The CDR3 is CASSRSDSSGNTIYF. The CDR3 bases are TGCGCCAGCAGCCGCTCGGACAGCTCTGGAAACACCATATATTTT.

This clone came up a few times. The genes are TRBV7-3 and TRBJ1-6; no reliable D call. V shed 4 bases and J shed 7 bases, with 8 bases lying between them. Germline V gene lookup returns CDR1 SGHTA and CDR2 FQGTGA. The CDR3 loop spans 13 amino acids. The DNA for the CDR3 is TGTGCCAGCAGCTCTGGCCCCAATTCACCCCTCCACTTT. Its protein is CASSSGPNSPLHF.

The CDR3 is CASSSDTTSTDTQYF. As DNA, the CDR3 is TGTGCCAGCAGTTCTGACACCACCAGCACAGATACGCAGTATTTT. The gene calls are TRBV5-4 and TRBJ2-3; D is undetermined. From germline, CDR1 is SGHNT and CDR2 YYREEE (reference sequence). CDR3 length: 15 residues. V was cut by 5 bases and J by 0 bases, with 13 bases left in between.

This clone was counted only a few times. CDR3 coding DNA: TGTGCCAGTCAAGACAGGACTTATCAGCCCCAGCATTTT. It translates to CASQDRTYQPQHF. The chain recombines TRBV19 with TRBJ1-5, with a possible D match to TRBD1 (6 bases). This CDR3 is built from 13 residues. Germline V gene data show CDR1 as LNHDA and CDR2 as SQIVND (reference sequence). Trimming pared 8 bases from V and 5 bases from J, leaving 13 bases between.

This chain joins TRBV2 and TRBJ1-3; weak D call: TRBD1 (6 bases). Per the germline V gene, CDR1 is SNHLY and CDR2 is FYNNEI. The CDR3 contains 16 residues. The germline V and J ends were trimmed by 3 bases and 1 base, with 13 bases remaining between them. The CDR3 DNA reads TGTGCCAGCAGTGATTCCAGGGGCAGTTCTGGAAACACCATATATTTT. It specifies CASSDSRGSSGNTIYF.

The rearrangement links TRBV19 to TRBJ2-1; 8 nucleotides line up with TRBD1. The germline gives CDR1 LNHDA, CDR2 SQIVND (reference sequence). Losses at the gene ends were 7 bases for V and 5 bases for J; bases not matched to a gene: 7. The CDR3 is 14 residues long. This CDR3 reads CASIRGQEDNEQFF. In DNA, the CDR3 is TGTGCCAGTATCAGGGGGCAAGAGGACAATGAGCAGTTCTTC.

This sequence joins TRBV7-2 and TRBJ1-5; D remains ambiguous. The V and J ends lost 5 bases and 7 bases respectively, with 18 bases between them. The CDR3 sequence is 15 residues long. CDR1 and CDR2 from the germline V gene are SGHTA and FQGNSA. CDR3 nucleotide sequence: TGTGCCAGCAGCCATCTACCCCCAGGCAGCCAGCCCCAGCATTTT. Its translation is CASSHLPPGSQPQHF.

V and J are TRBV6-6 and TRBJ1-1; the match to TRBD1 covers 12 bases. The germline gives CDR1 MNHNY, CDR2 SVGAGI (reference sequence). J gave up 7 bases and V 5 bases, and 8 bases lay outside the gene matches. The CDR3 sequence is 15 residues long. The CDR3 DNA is TGTGCCAGCAGTACGGGACAGGGGGCGGTCGGTGAAGCTTTCTTT. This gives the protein CASSTGQGAVGEAFF.

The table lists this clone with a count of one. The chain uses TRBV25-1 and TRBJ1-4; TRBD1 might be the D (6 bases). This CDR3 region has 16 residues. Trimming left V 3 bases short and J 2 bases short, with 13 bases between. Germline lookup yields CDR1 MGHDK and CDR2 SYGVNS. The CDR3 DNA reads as TGTGCCAGCAGTGAGGATCCAGGGGTCACTAATGAAAAACTGTTTTTT. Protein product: CASSEDPGVTNEKLFF.

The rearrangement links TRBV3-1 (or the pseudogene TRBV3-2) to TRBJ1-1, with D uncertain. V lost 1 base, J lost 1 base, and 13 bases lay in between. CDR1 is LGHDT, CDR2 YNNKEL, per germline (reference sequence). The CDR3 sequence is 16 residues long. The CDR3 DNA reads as TGTGCCAGCAGCCAAGTCTTGGCGCGGGCGAACACTGAAGCTTTCTTT. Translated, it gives CASSQVLARANTEAFF.

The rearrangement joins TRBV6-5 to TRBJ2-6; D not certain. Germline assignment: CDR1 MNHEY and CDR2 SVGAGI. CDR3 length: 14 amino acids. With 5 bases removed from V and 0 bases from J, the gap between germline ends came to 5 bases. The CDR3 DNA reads TGTGCCAGCAGTCCTAGCTCTGGGGCCAACGTCCTGACTTTC. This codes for CASSPSSGANVLTF.

The CDR3 coding sequence is TGTGCCAGCAGCAAATACGGGCAGGGGGCCAAGGAAAAACTGTTTTTT. Translated: CASSKYGQGAKEKLFF. The rearrangement joins TRBV7-2 to TRBJ1-4, with 8 bases that match TRBD1. V was clipped by 5 bases and J by 8 bases; unmatched bases: 13. Germline loops: CDR1 SGHTA, CDR2 FQGNSA. This CDR3 spans 16 amino acids.

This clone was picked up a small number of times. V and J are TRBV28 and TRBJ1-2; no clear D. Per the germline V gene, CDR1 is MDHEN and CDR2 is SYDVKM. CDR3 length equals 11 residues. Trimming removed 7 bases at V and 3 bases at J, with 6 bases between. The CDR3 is CASTGDYGYTF. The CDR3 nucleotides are TGTGCCAGCACGGGAGACTATGGCTACACCTTC.

The CDR3 DNA reads TGCAGCGTTGCGGGAACCTCGCGGAAAACTGAAGCTTTCTTT. Protein product: CSVAGTSRKTEAFF. V and J are TRBV29-1 and TRBJ1-1; D is unclear. CDR3 length: 14 residues. Deletions cut 4 bases from V and 5 bases from J, with 17 bases between. Germline V gene data show CDR1 as SQVTM and CDR2 as ANQGSEA. Combining the CDR3 with reference TRBV29-1 and TRBJ1-1 gives the whole variable domain SAVISQKPSRDICQRGTSLTIQCQVDSQVTMMFWYRQQPGQSLTLIATANQGSEATYESGFVIDKFPISRPNLTFSTLTVSNMSPEDSSIYLCSVAGTSRKTEAFFGQGTRLTVV.

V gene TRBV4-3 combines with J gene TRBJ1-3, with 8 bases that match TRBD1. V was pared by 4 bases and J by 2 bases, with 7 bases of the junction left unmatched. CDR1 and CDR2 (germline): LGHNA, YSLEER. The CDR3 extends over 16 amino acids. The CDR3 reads CASSPIPTGAGNTIYF. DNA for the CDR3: TGCGCCAGCAGCCCAATCCCGACAGGGGCTGGAAACACCATATATTTT.

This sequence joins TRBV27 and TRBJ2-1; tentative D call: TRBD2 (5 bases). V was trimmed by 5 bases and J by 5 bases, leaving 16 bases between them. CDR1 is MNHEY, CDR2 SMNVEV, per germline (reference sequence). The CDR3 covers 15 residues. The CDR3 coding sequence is TGTGCCAGCAGTCCATGGCCGGGATTGAACAATGAGCAGTTCTTC. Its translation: CASSPWPGLNNEQFF.

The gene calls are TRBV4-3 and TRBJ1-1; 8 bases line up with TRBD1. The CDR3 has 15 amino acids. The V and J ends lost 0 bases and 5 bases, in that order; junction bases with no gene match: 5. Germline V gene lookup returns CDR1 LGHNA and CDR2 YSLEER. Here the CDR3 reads CASSQDRTGWTEAFF. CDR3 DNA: TGCGCCAGCAGCCAAGATCGGACAGGGTGGACTGAAGCTTTCTTT.

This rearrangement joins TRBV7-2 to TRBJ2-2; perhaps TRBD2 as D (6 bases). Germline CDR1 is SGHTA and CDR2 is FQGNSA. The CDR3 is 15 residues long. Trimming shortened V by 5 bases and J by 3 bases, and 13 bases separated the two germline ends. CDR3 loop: CASSGASAYTGELFF. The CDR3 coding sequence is TGTGCCAGCAGCGGCGCTAGCGCTTACACCGGGGAGCTGTTTTTT.

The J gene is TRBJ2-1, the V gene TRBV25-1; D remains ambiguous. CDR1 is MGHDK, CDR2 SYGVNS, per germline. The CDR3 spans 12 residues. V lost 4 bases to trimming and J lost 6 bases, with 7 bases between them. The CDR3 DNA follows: TGTGCCAGCAGTGGACGACTCAATGAGCAGTTCTTC. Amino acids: CASSGRLNEQFF.

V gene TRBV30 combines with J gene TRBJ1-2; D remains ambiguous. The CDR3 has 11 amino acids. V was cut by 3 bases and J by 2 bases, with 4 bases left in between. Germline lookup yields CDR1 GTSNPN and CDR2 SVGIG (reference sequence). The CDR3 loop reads CAWRENYGYTF. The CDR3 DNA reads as TGTGCCTGGAGGGAGAACTATGGCTACACCTTC.